This TCR beta chain emerged from a study of blood T cell repertoires in COVID-19. The protocol was immunoSEQ multiplex PCR, while the TCRdb copy is restricted to in-frame clones and leaves out a portion. The sample carries 90,000 to 110,000 clones, around three quarters recorded once. This clone showed up just a few times. Deletions cut 0 bases from V and 1 base from J, with 7 bases between. The germline CDR1 and CDR2 sequences are SGDLS and YYNGEE. The CDR3 is 14 amino acids. The material sequenced was peripheral blood. The chain recombines TRBV9 with TRBJ2-5; D call uncertain. This TCR came from a human donor in a cohort sampled during active or convalescent COVID-19. The CDR3 loop reads CASSVGHSQETQYF. CDR3 nucleotides: TGTGCCAGCAGCGTAGGTCACAGCCAAGAGACCCAGTACTTC.